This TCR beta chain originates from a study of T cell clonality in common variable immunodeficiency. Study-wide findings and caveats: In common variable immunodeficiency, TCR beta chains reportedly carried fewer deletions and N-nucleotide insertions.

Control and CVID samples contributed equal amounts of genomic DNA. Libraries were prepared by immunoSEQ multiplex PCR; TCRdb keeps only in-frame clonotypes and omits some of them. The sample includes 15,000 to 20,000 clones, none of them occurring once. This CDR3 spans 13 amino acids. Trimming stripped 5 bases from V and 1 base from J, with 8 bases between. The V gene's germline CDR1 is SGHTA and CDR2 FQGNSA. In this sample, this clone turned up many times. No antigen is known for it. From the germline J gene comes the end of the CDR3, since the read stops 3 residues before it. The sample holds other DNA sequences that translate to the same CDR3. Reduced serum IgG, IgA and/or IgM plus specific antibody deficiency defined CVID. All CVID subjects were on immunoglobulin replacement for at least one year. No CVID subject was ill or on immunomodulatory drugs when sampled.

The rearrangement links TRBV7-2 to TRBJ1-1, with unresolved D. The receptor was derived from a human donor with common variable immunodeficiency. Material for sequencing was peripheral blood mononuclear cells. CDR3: CASSDQANTEAFF. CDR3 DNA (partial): TGTGCCAGCAGCGATCAGGCGAACACTGAA.